The 31 T cell receptor beta chains below come from one sample, sequenced in a study of cytomegalovirus exposure and HLA in healthy donors. It was with 60 Vbeta and 13 Jbeta primers that the PCR ran. Sequenced by immunoSEQ multiplex PCR; TCRdb stores in-frame clones only, minus some. The data contain roughly 200,000 clones, approximately 80% of them singletons. Sample: PBMCs. The receptors shown here come from a woman aged 35 to 49 in good health and CMV-seronegative.

V and J are TRBV28 and TRBJ1-2; 7 bases agree with TRBD1. The CDR3 extends over 11 amino acids. The V gene end was trimmed by 6 bases and the J gene end by 6 bases; junction bases not matched to a gene: 1. From germline, CDR1 is MDHEN and CDR2 SYDVKM. CDR3 sequence reads: CASSRGDGYTF. The DNA of the CDR3 is TGTGCCAGCAGCAGGGGGGATGGCTACACCTTC.

This sequence joins TRBV28 and TRBJ1-3; 9 bases agree with TRBD1. The CDR3 runs 17 residues. Germline CDR1 and CDR2: MDHEN and SYDVKM. Losses at the gene ends were 3 bases for V and 0 bases for J; bases not matched to a gene: 6. The CDR3 spells CASSFGTGLLSGNTIYF. CDR3 DNA sequence: TGTGCCAGCAGTTTTGGGACAGGGCTTCTCTCTGGAAACACCATATATTTT. The complete variable domain, with remaining parts taken from reference TRBV28 and TRBJ1-3, reads DVKVTQSSRYLVKRTGEKVFLECVQDMDHENMFWYRQDPGLGLRLIYFSYDVKMKEKGDIPEGYSVSREKKERFSLILESASTNQTSMYLCASSFGTGLLSGNTIYFGEGSWLTVV.

The chain is built from TRBV5-6 and TRBJ2-3; maybe TRBD1 (6 bases). Germline V lookup: CDR1 SGHDT, CDR2 YYEEEE. V gave up 1 base and J gave up 7 bases, with 10 bases separating them. This CDR3 is built from 13 residues. This chain's CDR3 is CASSLQGPHTQYF. For the CDR3, the DNA is TGTGCCAGCAGCTTGCAGGGGCCCCATACGCAGTATTTT.

The chain joins TRBV5-4 to TRBJ2-3; no firm D call. The germline CDR1 and CDR2 sequences are SGHNT and YYREEE (reference sequence). This CDR3 comprises 15 residues. Trimming stripped 0 bases from V and 0 bases from J, with 8 bases between. The CDR3 is CASSLGRSSTDTQYF. CDR3 nucleotides: TGTGCCAGCAGCTTGGGCAGGTCAAGCACAGATACGCAGTATTTT.

The J gene is TRBJ2-3, the V gene TRBV9; 11 bases align to TRBD2. The CDR3 extends over 21 amino acids. Looked up from germline, CDR1 is SGDLS and CDR2 is YYNGEE. The V and J ends lost 2 bases and 0 bases, in that order; junction bases with no gene match: 17. DNA for the CDR3: TGTGCCAGCAGCGTGGACCCCGGACTAGCGGGTCCCTTTAGCAGCACAGATACGCAGTATTTT. This encodes CASSVDPGLAGPFSSTDTQYF.

The rearrangement links TRBV19 to TRBJ1-6; D gene unclear. Germline values: CDR1 LNHDA, CDR2 SQIVND (reference sequence). Trimming left V 5 bases short and J 0 bases short, with 20 bases between. The CDR3 is 19 residues long. CDR3 DNA sequence: TGTGCCAGTAGTTCCTCCCTATTGGGCACGAACTCCTATAATTCACCCCTCCACTTT. Residues: CASSSSLLGTNSYNSPLHF.

The chain combines TRBV6-1 with TRBJ1-3; D may be TRBD1 (5 bases). Trimming took off 4 bases at V and 3 bases at J, with 13 bases between the two ends. This CDR3 has 15 residues. CDR1 and CDR2 (germline): MNHNS, SASEGT. CDR3 nucleotide sequence: TGTGCCAGCAGTGCCAGGGAGGGCTATGGAAACACCATATATTTT. Its translation: CASSAREGYGNTIYF.

The chain uses TRBV5-4 and TRBJ2-5; perhaps TRBD2 as D (7 bases). V dropped 5 bases and J dropped 2 bases, with 16 bases sitting between them. Germline V gives CDR1 SGHNT, CDR2 YYREEE (reference sequence). The CDR3 is 15 residues long. The CDR3 DNA is TGTGCCAGCAGTAAGGGGGGGGCTGCACAAGAGACCCAGTACTTC. This translates into CASSKGGAAQETQYF.

The chain carries TRBV23-1 and TRBJ2-7; weak D call: TRBD1 (5 bases). TRBV23-1 is an ORF for which the function is uncertain. V lost 4 bases, J lost 1 base, and 14 bases lay in between. The CDR3 spans 15 residues. The CDR3: CASSLRQPTSYEQYF. The CDR3 bases are TGCGCCAGCAGTCTTCGACAGCCCACTTCCTACGAGCAGTACTTC.

The rearrangement joins TRBV30 to TRBJ2-5, with 7 bases aligning to TRBD1. The CDR3 has 14 amino acids. Germline lookup yields CDR1 GTSNPN and CDR2 SVGIG (reference sequence). V dropped 1 base and J dropped 1; count of bases not matched to a gene: 3. CDR3 bases: TGTGCCTGGAGTGCAGGGACAGTCCAAGAGACCCAGTACTTC. Translated: CAWSAGTVQETQYF.

This clone has only a few counts. V is TRBV5-1 and J is TRBJ1-3; 10 bases map to TRBD1. V was pared by 4 bases and J by 3 bases, with 4 bases of the junction left unmatched. This CDR3 is 15 amino acids long. Germline V gene lookup returns CDR1 SGHRS and CDR2 YFSETQ. CDR3 DNA sequence: TGCGCCAGCAGCCTAGACAGGGGGCTTGGAAACACCATATATTTT. It translates to CASSLDRGLGNTIYF.

The rearrangement joins TRBV19 to TRBJ1-1; weak D call: TRBD1 (6 bases). Germline assignment: CDR1 LNHDA and CDR2 SQIVND (reference sequence). Trimming cost V 3 bases and J 7 bases, with 12 bases left between them. The CDR3 covers 13 residues. CDR3 amino acids: CASSISGGLEAFF. CDR3 DNA: TGTGCCAGTAGTATCTCCGGGGGGCTTGAAGCTTTCTTT. The whole variable domain, filled in from reference TRBV19 and TRBJ1-1, reads DGGITQSPKYLFRKEGQNVTLSCEQNLNHDAMYWYRQDPGQGLRLIYYSQIVNDFQKGDIAEGYSVSREKKESFPLTVTSAQKNPTAFYLCASSISGGLEAFFGQGTRLTVV.

J is TRBJ2-1 and V is TRBV7-3, with 12 positions matching TRBD2. The length of the CDR3 is 15 residues. The trim removed 5 bases at V and 8 bases at J, leaving 7 bases unmatched. Germline loops: CDR1 SGHTA, CDR2 FQGTGA. The CDR3 here is CASSPRLAGEHEQFF. As DNA, the CDR3 is TGTGCCAGCAGCCCCCGACTAGCGGGGGAGCATGAGCAGTTCTTC.

This rearrangement joins TRBV5-6 to TRBJ1-6; unclear D gene. The CDR3 contains 16 residues. CDR1 and CDR2 from the germline V gene are SGHDT and YYEEEE. V lost 4 bases to trimming and J lost 16 bases, with 27 bases between them. CDR3 residues: CASSRLQRPRTTFLHF. The CDR3 coding sequence is TGTGCCAGCAGCCGGTTGCAGCGGCCCCGAACGACCTTTCTCCACTTT.

The genes are TRBV5-1 and TRBJ1-3; D may be TRBD1 (6 bases). Germline values: CDR1 SGHRS, CDR2 YFSETQ. CDR3 length equals 14 residues. Trimming cost V 5 bases and J 4 bases, with 13 bases left between them. CDR3 amino acids: CASRNNDRGNTIYF. In DNA, the CDR3 is TGCGCCAGCAGGAACAACGACAGGGGAAACACCATATATTTT.

The rearrangement links TRBV5-1 to TRBJ1-6; D is unresolved. Germline V lookup: CDR1 SGHRS, CDR2 YFSETQ. Trimming pared 0 bases from V and 7 bases from J, leaving 11 bases between. The CDR3 contains 15 residues. CDR3 region: CASSLGGGGNSPLHF. The DNA of the CDR3 is TGCGCCAGCAGCTTGGGTGGAGGAGGGAATTCACCCCTCCACTTT.

The J gene is TRBJ2-5, the V gene TRBV18, with D possibly TRBD2 on 6 matching bases. The CDR3 has 15 amino acids. CDR1 KGHSH and CDR2 LQKENI come from the germline V gene. Trimming took 3 bases from V and 4 from J, leaving 15 bases between them. The DNA of the CDR3 is TGTGCCAGCTCACCGGCTGGGGGGTCTGGAGAGACCCAGTACTTC. Translating it yields CASSPAGGSGETQYF.

This clone has a single count. The V gene is TRBV5-4, the J gene TRBJ2-7; 9 nucleotides agree with TRBD1. CDR1 and CDR2 from the germline V gene are SGHNT and YYREEE (reference sequence). The V and J ends lost 0 bases and 6 bases, in that order; junction bases with no gene match: 4. The CDR3 extends over 14 amino acids. The CDR3 here is CASSLEGQGGEQYF. The CDR3 nucleotides read TGTGCCAGCAGCTTGGAGGGACAGGGTGGCGAGCAGTACTTC.

This clone was counted only a few times. The gene calls are TRBV4-1 and TRBJ2-3; the match to TRBD2 covers 9 bases. CDR1 is MGHRA, CDR2 YSYEKL, per germline. The trim removed 0 bases at V and 4 bases at J, leaving 8 bases unmatched. The CDR3 loop spans 17 amino acids. Here the CDR3 reads CASSQELAGGPSDTQYF. The CDR3 bases are TGCGCCAGCAGCCAAGAATTGGCGGGGGGGCCTTCAGATACGCAGTATTTT.

This clone was found a few times. The J gene is TRBJ2-2, the V gene TRBV14; the D is unclear. Germline CDR1 reads SGHDN; CDR2 reads FVKESK. This CDR3 contains 13 residues. The V end lost 4 bases, the J end lost 6 bases, and 9 bases lay between the germline ends. This CDR3 is CASSPIGPGELFF. The CDR3 region has the DNA TGTGCCAGCAGCCCAATTGGCCCCGGGGAGCTGTTTTTT.

The chain employs TRBV6-1 and TRBJ1-5; D is perhaps TRBD1 (5 bases). Between the trimmed V and J ends, which lost 4 bases and 9 bases, there was a span of 13 bases. The V gene's germline CDR1 is MNHNS and CDR2 SASEGT. The length of the CDR3 is 13 residues. CDR3 sequence reads: CASSVGRDLPQHF. DNA of the CDR3: TGTGCCAGCAGTGTGGGGCGGGACCTGCCCCAGCATTTT.

The rearrangement joins TRBV5-1 to TRBJ1-5; D uncertain. V was pared by 0 bases and J by 5 bases, with 6 bases between. The CDR3 spans 13 residues. Germline lookup yields CDR1 SGHRS and CDR2 YFSETQ. The CDR3 sequence: CASSLGEYQPQHF. The CDR3 nucleotides read TGCGCCAGCAGCTTGGGGGAGTATCAGCCCCAGCATTTT.

This clone came up a few times. The chain links TRBV18 to TRBJ1-4, with TRBD1 matching 8 bases. Germline CDR1 reads KGHSH; CDR2 reads LQKENI. Unmatched junction bases numbered 5, after V lost 4 bases and J lost 7 bases. The length of the CDR3 is 14 residues. The CDR3 nucleotides are TGTGCCAGCTCACAGGACAGGGTGGGTGAAAAACTGTTTTTT. This sequence encodes CASSQDRVGEKLFF.

This rearrangement joins TRBV29-1 to TRBJ2-1, with 9 bases identical to TRBD1. The trim removed 0 bases at V and 6 bases at J, leaving 3 bases unmatched. CDR3 length: 14 residues. The germline gives CDR1 SQVTM, CDR2 ANQGSEA. The CDR3 region is CSVEEGQGFNEQFF. The CDR3, as DNA: TGCAGCGTTGAAGAGGGACAGGGTTTCAATGAGCAGTTCTTC.

The rearrangement joins TRBV7-6 to TRBJ1-3; D gene unclear. CDR3 length equals 18 residues. CDR1 SGHVS and CDR2 FNYEAQ come from the germline V gene. V was shortened by 6 bases and J by 0 bases, with 21 bases between the two germline ends. The CDR3 DNA follows: TGTGCCAGCAGTTTACACCCAGATACAGACCTCTCTGGAAACACCATATATTTT. The encoded protein is CASSLHPDTDLSGNTIYF.

This chain links TRBV11-3 with TRBJ2-3; D not certain. With 1 base removed from V and 4 bases from J, the gap between germline ends came to 3 bases. Germline CDR1 SGHNT, CDR2 YENEEA. This CDR3 spans 12 amino acids. The CDR3 is CASSLAADTQYF. CDR3 nucleotides: TGTGCCAGCAGCTTAGCGGCAGATACGCAGTATTTT.

The rearrangement uses TRBV18 and TRBJ2-7; 8 bases are shared with TRBD1. The trim removed 2 bases at V and 5 bases at J, leaving 11 bases unmatched. Germline V gene lookup returns CDR1 KGHSH and CDR2 LQKENI. CDR3 length: 16 amino acids. The CDR3 DNA sequence: TGTGCCAGCTCACCATCTATCCAGGGGGCAGTCCACGAGCAGTACTTC. Protein: CASSPSIQGAVHEQYF.

The chain uses TRBV6-5 and TRBJ1-2; D may be TRBD1 (6 bases). Trimming shortened V by 7 bases and J by 1 base, and 16 bases separated the two germline ends. CDR3 size: 15 residues. Germline CDR1 is MNHEY and CDR2 is SVGAGI. CDR3 sequence: CASTTRGTHNYGYTF. In DNA form, the CDR3 reads TGTGCCAGCACTACTAGGGGGACACATAACTATGGCTACACCTTC.

J is TRBJ2-4 and V is TRBV5-1, with D possibly being TRBD2 (6 bases). V was shortened by 8 bases and J by 6 bases, with 18 bases between the two germline ends. The germline CDR1 and CDR2 sequences are SGHRS and YFSETQ. CDR3 length: 14 residues. CDR3 nucleotide sequence: TGCGCCAGTGGGATAGGAGGGTCCCCAAACATTCAGTACTTC. It yields the protein CASGIGGSPNIQYF.

The chain is built from TRBV2 and TRBJ2-3, with 7 positions matching TRBD1. The V gene end was trimmed by 6 bases and the J gene end by 2 bases; junction bases not matched to a gene: 8. The germline V gene encodes CDR1 SNHLY and CDR2 FYNNEI. The length of the CDR3 is 15 residues. The CDR3 region is CASSPGQATTDTQYF. The CDR3 nucleotides are TGTGCCAGCAGCCCCGGACAGGCAACCACAGATACGCAGTATTTT.

The chain combines TRBV10-3 with TRBJ1-1; D may be TRBD1 (5 bases). Trimming pared 5 bases from V and 4 bases from J, leaving 14 bases between. The germline gives CDR1 ENHRY, CDR2 SYGVKD. The CDR3 contains 14 residues. In nucleotides, the CDR3 is TGTGCCATCAGTAGGGGCAGGTCGGTCACTGAAGCTTTCTTT. Translating gives CAISRGRSVTEAFF.